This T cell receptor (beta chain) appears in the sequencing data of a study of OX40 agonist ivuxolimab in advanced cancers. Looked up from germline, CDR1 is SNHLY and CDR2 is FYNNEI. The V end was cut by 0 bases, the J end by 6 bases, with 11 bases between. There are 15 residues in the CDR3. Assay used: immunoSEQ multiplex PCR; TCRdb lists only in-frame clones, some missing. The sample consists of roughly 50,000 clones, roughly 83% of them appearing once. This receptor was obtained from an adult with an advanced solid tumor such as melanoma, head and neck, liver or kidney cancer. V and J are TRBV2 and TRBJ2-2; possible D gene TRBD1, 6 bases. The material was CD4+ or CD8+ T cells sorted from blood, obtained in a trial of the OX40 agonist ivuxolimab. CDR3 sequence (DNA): TGTGCCAGCAGTGAAGCCCAGGGGAAGGCCGGGGAGCTGTTTTTT. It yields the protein CASSEAQGKAGELFF.